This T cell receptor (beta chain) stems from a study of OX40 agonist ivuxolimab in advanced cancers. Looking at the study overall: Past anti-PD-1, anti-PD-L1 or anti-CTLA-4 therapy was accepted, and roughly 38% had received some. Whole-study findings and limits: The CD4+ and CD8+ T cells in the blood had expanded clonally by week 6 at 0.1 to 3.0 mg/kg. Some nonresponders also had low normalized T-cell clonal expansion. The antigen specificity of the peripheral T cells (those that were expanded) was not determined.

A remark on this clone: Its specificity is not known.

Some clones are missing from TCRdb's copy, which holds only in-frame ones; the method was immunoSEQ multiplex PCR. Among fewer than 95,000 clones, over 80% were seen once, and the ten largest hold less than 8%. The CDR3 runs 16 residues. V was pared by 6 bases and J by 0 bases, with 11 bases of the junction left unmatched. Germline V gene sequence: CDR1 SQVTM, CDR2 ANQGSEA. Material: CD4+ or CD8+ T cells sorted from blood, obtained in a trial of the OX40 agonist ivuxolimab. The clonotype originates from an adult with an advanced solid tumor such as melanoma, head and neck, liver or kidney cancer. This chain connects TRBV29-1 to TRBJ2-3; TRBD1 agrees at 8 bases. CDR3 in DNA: TGCAGCGTCCTCAGGGCAGGGGGCGTCAGCACAGATACGCAGTATTTT. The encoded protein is CSVLRAGGVSTDTQYF.